This T cell receptor (beta chain) was recorded in a study of T cells in localized non-small cell lung cancer. Here immunoSEQ multiplex PCR was the method, and the copy in TCRdb shows in-frame clones only, minus some. The sample consists of 1,000 to 1,500 clones, about a quarter of them appearing once. This clone is medium-sized (0.01 to 0.1%) in the sample. Its cognate antigen is unknown. Overall study results and limits: Adjacent lung tissue had a median roughly 55 of the top 100 clones found in the tumor. It remains possible that heterogeneity exists, since only one tumor region was sequenced.

The clonotype was recovered from a man between 40 and 70 years old with stage I lung adenocarcinoma. The specimen was normal lung tissue next to the tumor, collected before any cancer treatment.

CDR3: CASSSAPGDYEQYF. DNA of the CDR3: TGTGCCAGCAGCTCCGCTCCGGGGGACTACGAGCAGTACTTC. The V and J genes are TRBV11-3 and TRBJ2-7; possible D gene TRBD2, 6 bases. CDR3 size: 14 residues. From germline, CDR1 is SGHNT and CDR2 YENEEA. V lost 4 bases, J lost 3 bases, and 13 bases lay in between. Based on the CDR3 plus reference TRBV11-3 and TRBJ2-7, the full variable domain is EAGVVQSPRYKIIEKKQPVAFWCNPISGHNTLYWYLQNLGQGPELLIRYENEEAVDDSQLPKDRFSAERLKGVDSTLKIQPAELGDSAVYLCASSSAPGDYEQYFGPGTRLTVT.